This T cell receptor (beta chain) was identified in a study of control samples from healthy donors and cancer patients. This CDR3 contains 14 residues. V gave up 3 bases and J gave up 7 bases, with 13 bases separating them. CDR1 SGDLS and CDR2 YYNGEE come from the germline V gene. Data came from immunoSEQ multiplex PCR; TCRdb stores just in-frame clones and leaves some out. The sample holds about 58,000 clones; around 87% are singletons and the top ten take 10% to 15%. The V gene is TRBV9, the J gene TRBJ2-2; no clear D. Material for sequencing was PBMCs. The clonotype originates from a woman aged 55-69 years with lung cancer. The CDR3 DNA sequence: TGTGCCAGCAGCGGAACCCCAGTCTTCGGGGAGCTGTTTTTT. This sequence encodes CASSGTPVFGELFF.